This T cell receptor beta chain was recorded in a study of chronic HIV infection and antiretroviral therapy (dated by TCRdb to about 2015). Library construction relied on 5' RACE. Sequencing was carried out with an Illumina MiSeq. TCRdb redid the processing of the public reads, applying fastp at Q25 and MiXCR, and retained in-frame beta chains. Rows with one shared CDR3 protein collapse into an entry with the most common genes and DNA. The sample table records roughly 39,000 distinct CDR3 sequences; 7% to 10% of these occur just once. The top ten clones comprise over 2.5% of the sample. The table lists this clonotype with a few counts. The antigen it binds to is not known. Base qualities are not at hand, and no much larger clone is one base apart. The receptor's source is an adult who had HIV and had not received antiretroviral therapy, or was an uninfected healthy control (not recorded which). Input material: peripheral blood.

The CDR3 has the sequence CATSDPPGLEGHNEQFF. The nucleotide sequence is given as TGTGCCACCAGTGACCCTCCGGGACTCGAGGGGCACAATGAGCAGTTCTTC. The chain was built from TRBV24-1 and TRBJ2-1; TRBD2 might be the D gene, on 6 matching bases. The CDR3 covers 17 residues, taking in both the cysteine and the phenylalanine. The retained sequence is limited to the CDR3, 51 bases, with the frame set at the first base. According to the germline V gene, CDR1 reads KGHDR and CDR2 reads SFDVKD. The junction carries 20 bases between V and J, which are trimmed by 4 bases and 5 bases respectively.